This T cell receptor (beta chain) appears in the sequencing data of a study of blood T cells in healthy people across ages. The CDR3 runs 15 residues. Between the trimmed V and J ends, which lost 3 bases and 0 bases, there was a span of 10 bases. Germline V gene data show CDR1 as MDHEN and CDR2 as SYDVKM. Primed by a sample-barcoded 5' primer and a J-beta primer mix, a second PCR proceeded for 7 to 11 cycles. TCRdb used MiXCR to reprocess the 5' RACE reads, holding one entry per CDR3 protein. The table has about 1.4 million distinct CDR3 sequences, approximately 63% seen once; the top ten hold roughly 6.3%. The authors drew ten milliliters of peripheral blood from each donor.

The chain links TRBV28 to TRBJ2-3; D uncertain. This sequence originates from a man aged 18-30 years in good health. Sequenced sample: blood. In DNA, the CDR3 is TGTGCCAGCAGTTTCCGGGTCTTTAGCACAGATACGCAGTATTTT. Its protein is CASSFRVFSTDTQYF.